The 27 T cell receptor beta chains below all came from one sample that was sequenced in a study of cytomegalovirus exposure and HLA in healthy donors. The PCR used 60 Vbeta and 13 Jbeta primers. Method: immunoSEQ multiplex PCR; TCRdb's copy keeps in-frame clones and lacks some. The table lists fewer than 200,000 clones, around four fifths of them singletons, with about 1.9% in the top ten. Material: PBMCs. Receptors originate from a female donor in good health and CMV-seronegative.

The V call is TRBV11-2, the J call TRBJ2-1; 13 nucleotides align to TRBD2. The CDR3 has 17 residues. The V segment lost 2 bases and the J segment 7 bases; nucleotides outside the gene matches: 8. Looked up from germline, CDR1 is SGHAT and CDR2 is FQNNGV. CDR3 sequence: CASSLMVGTSGANEQFF. In DNA, the CDR3 is TGTGCCAGCAGCTTAATGGTTGGGACTAGCGGGGCGAATGAGCAGTTCTTC.

The V call is TRBV4-1, the J call TRBJ2-1; 11 nucleotides align to TRBD2. V dropped 4 bases and J dropped 7; count of bases not matched to a gene: 15. The CDR3 has 18 amino acids. The germline V gene has CDR1 MGHRA and CDR2 YSYEKL. This chain's CDR3 is CASSRSHSGRAIGNEQFF. The CDR3 DNA reads as TGCGCCAGCAGCCGTTCTCATAGCGGGAGGGCCATAGGAAATGAGCAGTTCTTC.

The chain couples TRBV5-4 to TRBJ1-2; possibly TRBD1 for D (5 bases). CDR3 length: 15 amino acids. Germline V gives CDR1 SGHNT, CDR2 YYREEE (reference sequence). Trimming took 0 bases from V and 4 from J, leaving 13 bases between them. In DNA, the CDR3 is TGTGCCAGCAGCTTGGAGTCGCGGGGGAGCTATGGCTACACCTTC. It codes for CASSLESRGSYGYTF.

The gene calls are TRBV30 and TRBJ2-3; 8 bases align to TRBD2. The CDR3 is 14 residues long. The junction had 6 bases not matched to a gene; V was cut back by 5 bases and J by 2 bases. The germline V gene has CDR1 GTSNPN and CDR2 SVGIG (reference sequence). In DNA form, the CDR3 reads TGTGCCTGGGTAACTAGCGGAAACACAGATACGCAGTATTTT. Translated, it gives CAWVTSGNTDTQYF. The variable domain in full, completed from reference TRBV30 and TRBJ2-3, reads SQTIHQWPATLVQPVGSPLSLECTVEGTSNPNLYWYRQAAGRGLQLLFYSVGIGQISSEVPQNLSASRPQDRQFILSSKKLLLSDSGFYLCAWVTSGNTDTQYFGPGTRLTVL.

There are a few counts of this clone. The V and J genes are TRBV7-9 and TRBJ2-7; 15 bases fit TRBD2. CDR3 length: 15 residues. Germline trimming cut 5 bases from V and 3 bases from J; bases unmatched to any gene: 2. Germline V CDR1 and CDR2: SEHNR, FQNEAQ (reference sequence). The CDR3 here is CASSPGLAGGYEQYF. CDR3 in DNA: TGTGCCAGCAGCCCGGGACTAGCGGGGGGCTACGAGCAGTACTTC.

A few counts support this clone. A junction boundary mismatches the germline segment, possibly from a read error. This rearrangement joins TRBV5-4 to TRBJ2-7, with 10 positions matching TRBD2. CDR1 SGHNT and CDR2 YYREEE come from the germline V gene (reference sequence). The CDR3 loop spans 14 amino acids. CDR3 residues: CASSLSPAGGPDSF. The CDR3 DNA reads TGTGCCAGCAGCTTATCCCCAGCGGGAGGGCCAGATAGCTTC.

In the case of this clone: Other DNA sequences in this sample translate to the same CDR3. The chain uses TRBV9 and TRBJ1-1, with 8 positions matching TRBD1. The germline V gene has CDR1 SGDLS and CDR2 YYNGEE. There are 14 residues in the CDR3. V trimming: 2 bases; J trimming: 11 bases; junction bases outside the gene matches: 11. The CDR3 sequence: CASSVSGQVSEAFF. In DNA form, the CDR3 reads TGTGCCAGCAGCGTGTCGGGACAGGTGAGTGAGGCTTTCTTT. The whole variable domain, remainder taken from reference TRBV9 and TRBJ1-1, is DSGVTQTPKHLITATGQRVTLRCSPRSGDLSVYWYQQSLDQGLQFLIQYYNGEERAKGNILERFSAQQFPDLHSELNLSSLELGDSALYFCASSVSGQVSEAFFGQGTRLTVV.

This clone was seen only once. This rearrangement joins TRBV6-5 to TRBJ1-5, with 7 bases fitting TRBD1. With 5 bases clipped from V and 7 bases from J, the junction kept 5 bases outside the gene matches. There are 13 residues in the CDR3. Germline loops: CDR1 MNHEY, CDR2 SVGAGI. Written as DNA, the CDR3 is TGTGCCAGCAGTCCTACAGGGGAACAGCCCCAGCATTTT. Residues: CASSPTGEQPQHF.

J is TRBJ1-1 and V is TRBV6-1; 8 nucleotides align to TRBD1. Trimming at V came to 6 bases and at J to 3 bases, leaving 6 bases not matched to a gene. CDR3 length: 14 residues. The V gene's germline CDR1 is MNHNS and CDR2 SASEGT. This CDR3 is CASSADRGYTEAFF. In DNA, the CDR3 is TGTGCCAGCAGCGCAGACAGGGGCTACACTGAAGCTTTCTTT.

Notes on this clone: In this CDR3 the conserved last residue, phenylalanine or tryptophan, is missing, so a read error is likely. V usage is TRBV5-1 and J usage is TRBJ1-1; tentative D call: TRBD1 (6 bases). The V and J ends lost 6 bases and 6 bases respectively, with 21 bases between them. Germline CDR1 is SGHRS and CDR2 is YFSETQ. This CDR3 has 15 residues. CDR3: CASTRAGGGISEAFL. The CDR3 DNA reads TGCGCCAGCACCCGGGCGGGGGGCGGTATATCTGAAGCTTTCCTT.

The chain carries TRBV5-5 and TRBJ2-2; D possibly corresponds to TRBD2 (5 bases). The CDR3 length is 13 residues. Trimming pared 2 bases from V and 5 bases from J, leaving 7 bases between. Per germline, CDR1 SGHKS and CDR2 YYEKEE (reference sequence). This CDR3 reads CASSLSGTGELFF. In DNA form, the CDR3 reads TGTGCCAGCAGCTTATCGGGGACCGGGGAGCTGTTTTTT. Filled out from reference TRBV5-5 and TRBJ2-2, the complete variable domain reads DAGVTQSPTHLIKTRGQQVTLRCSPISGHKSVSWYQQVLGQGPQFIFQYYEKEERGRGNFPDRFSARQFPNYSSELNVNALLLGDSALYLCASSLSGTGELFFGEGSRLTVL.

This chain links TRBV5-1 with TRBJ1-1; D is undetermined. CDR1 and CDR2 (germline): SGHRS, YFSETQ. The CDR3 spans 14 residues. Trimming left V 0 bases short and J 2 bases short, with 8 bases between. The CDR3 bases are TGCGCCAGCAGCTTGGCTGAGGTTAACACTGAAGCTTTCTTT. It translates to CASSLAEVNTEAFF.

This clone was seen more than once but under ten times. V and J are TRBV5-1 and TRBJ2-6, with a tentative D call TRBD1 (6 bases). This CDR3 is 17 amino acids long. Germline lookup yields CDR1 SGHRS and CDR2 YFSETQ. V lost 2 bases and J 0 bases, leaving 12 bases between the germline ends. The CDR3 DNA follows: TGCGCCAGCAGCTTCTCGGACAGTCGCTCTGGGGCCAACGTCCTGACTTTC. Its translation is CASSFSDSRSGANVLTF. Based on the CDR3 plus reference TRBV5-1 and TRBJ2-6, the full variable domain is KAGVTQTPRYLIKTRGQQVTLSCSPISGHRSVSWYQQTPGQGLQFLFEYFSETQRNKGNFPGRFSGRQFSNSRSEMNVSTLELGDSALYLCASSFSDSRSGANVLTFGAGSRLTVL.

The gene calls are TRBV5-4 and TRBJ2-1, with no clear D. Germline CDR1 is SGHNT and CDR2 is YYREEE (reference sequence). The CDR3 runs 11 residues. The V gene lost 5 bases and the J gene lost 13 bases, with 13 bases spanning the gap. DNA of the CDR3: TGTGCCAGCAGATTCGACAAAGTTCAGTTCTTC. Translating it yields CASRFDKVQFF.

The genes are TRBV6-6 and TRBJ2-2; TRBD1 matches 8 bases. The germline gives CDR1 MNHNY, CDR2 SVGAGI (reference sequence). The CDR3 has 15 amino acids. J was trimmed by 6 bases and V by 2 bases; bases with no gene match: 5. CDR3 amino acids: CASSYGQGRAGELFF. CDR3 nucleotides: TGTGCCAGCAGTTACGGACAGGGTCGGGCCGGGGAGCTGTTTTTT.

The chain uses TRBV27 and TRBJ1-1, with a weak D call TRBD1 (5 bases). CDR3 length equals 14 residues. Germline lookup yields CDR1 MNHEY and CDR2 SMNVEV (reference sequence). V was pared by 3 bases and J by 0 bases, with 8 bases between. The CDR3 here is CASSFGGVNTEAFF. For the CDR3, the DNA is TGTGCCAGCAGTTTTGGAGGGGTGAACACTGAAGCTTTCTTT.

This clone was recorded a few times. This sequence joins TRBV30 and TRBJ2-3; D might be TRBD2 (5 bases). Germline V gives CDR1 GTSNPN, CDR2 SVGIG (reference sequence). This CDR3 contains 16 residues. The V end was cut by 2 bases, the J end by 1 base, with 16 bases between. CDR3 in DNA: TGTGCCTGGAGTTCCCCCGAGAGGGTGGGCACAGATACGCAGTATTTT. Protein: CAWSSPERVGTDTQYF. Complete variable domain (other parts from reference TRBV30 and TRBJ2-3): SQTIHQWPATLVQPVGSPLSLECTVEGTSNPNLYWYRQAAGRGLQLLFYSVGIGQISSEVPQNLSASRPQDRQFILSSKKLLLSDSGFYLCAWSSPERVGTDTQYFGPGTRLTVL.

This chain links TRBV6-5 with TRBJ1-1; D perhaps matches TRBD1 (5 bases). Trimming took 7 bases from V and 4 from J, leaving 19 bases between them. Germline assignment: CDR1 MNHEY and CDR2 SVGAGI. The CDR3 totals 15 residues. Written as DNA, the CDR3 is TGTGCCAGCACCCAACCCCAGGGATCCGTCACTGAAGCTTTCTTT. Residues: CASTQPQGSVTEAFF.

The chain has TRBV7-3 and TRBJ2-6; D is ambiguous. The CDR3 spans 14 residues. Germline V lookup: CDR1 SGHTA, CDR2 FQGTGA. The V end lost 0 bases, the J end lost 4 bases, and 4 bases lay between the germline ends. For the CDR3, the DNA is TGTGCCAGCAGCTTAACCCCGGGGGCCAACGTCCTGACTTTC. Its translation is CASSLTPGANVLTF.

The chain combines TRBV28 with TRBJ1-5; 10 nucleotides line up with TRBD1. The CDR3 sequence is 17 residues long. The V segment lost 5 bases and the J segment 6 bases; nucleotides outside the gene matches: 13. From germline, CDR1 is MDHEN and CDR2 SYDVKM. CDR3 loop: CASSNRGSTGGGQPQHF. The CDR3 DNA follows: TGTGCCAGCAGTAACCGGGGGTCGACAGGGGGCGGTCAGCCCCAGCATTTT.

The chain employs TRBV30 and TRBJ1-1; D is unresolved. Germline V gene data show CDR1 as GTSNPN and CDR2 as SVGIG (reference sequence). CDR3 size: 15 residues. Trimming took 0 bases from V and 7 from J, leaving 18 bases between them. The CDR3, as DNA: TGTGCCTGGAGTGTAAGGTTGACGGGGTCGGGTGAAGCTTTCTTT. Translating it yields CAWSVRLTGSGEAFF.

The chain has TRBV9 and TRBJ1-2; D gene uncertain. CDR1 and CDR2 from the germline V gene are SGDLS and YYNGEE. The CDR3 contains 15 residues. The V end lost 3 bases, the J end lost 3 bases, and 15 bases lay between the germline ends. CDR3 nucleotide sequence: TGTGCCAGCAGCGCCTTCGAGGTGGCAGACTATGGCTACACCTTC. Protein product: CASSAFEVADYGYTF.

The chain uses TRBV5-1 and TRBJ2-5, with 7 positions matching TRBD1. V lost 2 bases, J lost 3 bases, and 13 bases stayed unmatched. Germline CDR1 reads SGHRS; CDR2 reads YFSETQ. The CDR3 extends over 17 amino acids. As DNA, the CDR3 is TGCGCCAGCAGCTTTCTCGGCCAGGGGGTAAGAGAAGAGACCCAGTACTTC. Its protein product is CASSFLGQGVREETQYF.

V usage is TRBV6-5 and J usage is TRBJ2-3; D is ambiguous. The CDR3 is 12 amino acids. The germline V gene encodes CDR1 MNHEY and CDR2 SVGAGI. Trimming cost V 6 bases and J 0 bases, with 4 bases left between them. CDR3 nucleotides: TGTGCCAGCAGATCAAGCACAGATACGCAGTATTTT. Translated: CASRSSTDTQYF.

The V and J genes are TRBV18 and TRBJ1-1; D gene unclear. From germline, CDR1 is KGHSH and CDR2 LQKENI. This CDR3 is built from 17 residues. Trimming cost V 3 bases and J 0 bases, with 17 bases left between them. The CDR3 loop is CASSPKPGLLMNTEAFF. CDR3 in DNA: TGTGCCAGCTCACCGAAACCGGGTCTACTTATGAACACTGAAGCTTTCTTT.

This rearrangement joins TRBV30 to TRBJ1-2; 7 nucleotides agree with TRBD1. Germline V gives CDR1 GTSNPN, CDR2 SVGIG (reference sequence). V shed 0 bases and J 8 bases; nucleotides not matched to a gene: 12. CDR3 length equals 15 residues. CDR3 protein: CAWSVAGTAAGGYTF. The CDR3 bases are TGTGCCTGGAGTGTAGCCGGGACAGCGGCTGGGGGCTACACCTTC.

This chain joins TRBV5-4 and TRBJ2-7, with 10 bases fitting TRBD1. The CDR3 sequence is 16 residues long. With V trimmed by 4 bases and J by 1 base, 8 bases remained unmatched. Per the germline V gene, CDR1 is SGHNT and CDR2 is YYREEE (reference sequence). CDR3: CASSPLADRGSYEQYF. The CDR3 DNA reads TGTGCCAGCAGCCCGCTCGCGGACAGGGGGTCCTACGAGCAGTACTTC.